This TCR beta chain was captured by sequencing in a study of T-cell reconstitution after alpha-beta-depleted transplantation in children. In this sample, this clonotype turned up many times. The TCRbeta library incorporated unique molecular identifiers. TCRdb independently ran MiXCR on the PCR reads; one entry per CDR3 protein. The sample has 440,000 or so distinct CDR3 sequences, approximately 11% seen once. This CDR3 spans 14 amino acids. V lost 6 bases, J lost 1 base, and 12 bases lay in between. The V and J genes are TRBV12-3 or TRBV12-4 and TRBJ2-5; tentative D call: TRBD1 (5 bases). This clonotype originated in a human donor who donated a stem cell graft to a child with acute myeloid leukemia. The starting material was PBMCs from the stem cell graft donor, obtained from the stem cell graft. CDR3 sequence reads: CASRKTGFQETQYF. The CDR3 DNA reads TGTGCCAGCAGGAAAACAGGATTCCAAGAGACCCAGTACTTC.